This T cell receptor beta chain was found in a study of T cell responses to AZD1222 COVID-19 vaccine. Study-wide results and caveats: It was only after the peak T cell response that any repertoires were sampled. White British people made up most donors, females outnumbered males, and clonal diversity was possibly underestimated. With two AZD1222 doses given, Spike-specific TCR breadth and depth both rose.

Method: immunoSEQ multiplex PCR; TCRdb's copy keeps in-frame clones and lacks some. The data show under 150,000 clones, about 81% seen once. The CDR3 extends over 15 amino acids. CDR1 and CDR2 from the germline V gene are WSHSY and SAAADI. The V end was cut by 5 bases, the J end by 6 bases, with 20 bases between. Regarding this clone: What it recognizes is unknown.

The source material was peripheral blood, sampled on day 0 of MenACWY control vaccination. V usage is TRBV10-2 and J usage is TRBJ2-7, with D perhaps matching TRBD2 (5 bases). The clonotype comes from an adult in good health. CDR3 amino acids: CASSPIGIYRLEQYF. The DNA for the CDR3 is TGCGCCAGCAGTCCCATCGGGATATACCGGCTCGAGCAGTACTTC.